A selection of T cell receptor beta chains follows, all from one sample in a study of shared clonotypes between healthy human individuals. Some clones are missing from TCRdb's copy, which holds only in-frame ones; the method was immunoSEQ multiplex PCR. Found here are 950,000 to 1,100,000 clones, around 82% of them singletons; the top ten hold under 0.8%. The sample comprised memory CD4+ T cells from PBMCs. These receptors all come from a man aged 18 to 30 in good health. Some clones in this sample may be carry-over from other donors' samples. CDR3s include the opening cysteine and the closing phenylalanine or tryptophan.

CASSSYSGELFF	TRBV7-2	TRBJ2-2
CASSSLAGRVAEQYF	TRBV11-2	TRBJ2-7
CASSQKLGTSGQGEQYF	TRBV5-4	TRBJ2-7
CASSFGGSTEAFF	TRBV7-6	TRBJ1-1
CASSLLARASSDTQYF	TRBV7-2	TRBJ2-3
CASSSQRGAGVDYNEQFF	TRBV5-1	TRBJ2-1
CASSYDRDRSTEAFF	TRBV27	TRBJ1-1
CASTLGGKNYGYTF	TRBV28	TRBJ1-2
CSVELAGGDTQYF	TRBV29-1	TRBJ2-3
CASSQDRQGGVYGYTF	TRBV4-3	TRBJ1-2
CASSPWEGAGGYGYTF	TRBV18	TRBJ1-2
CASSGGATNEKLFF	TRBV5-1	TRBJ1-4
CASSLAGVEANGYTF	TRBV5-1	TRBJ1-2
CASSLEVAGGAEQYF	TRBV11-2	TRBJ2-7
CASSLQGSGEKLFF	TRBV4-3	TRBJ1-4
CASSQPDRPNSPLHF	TRBV4-2	TRBJ1-6
CASSLGQGNTDTQYF	TRBV7-2	TRBJ2-3
CATETVSYEQYF	TRBV6-1	TRBJ2-7
CASTETASSYNEQFF	TRBV2	TRBJ2-1
CAISSRAGNTIYF	TRBV15	TRBJ1-3
CASRVYPYEQYF	TRBV5-1	TRBJ2-7
CASSRSGGVSGYTF	TRBV18	TRBJ1-2
CASSVTVADQPQHF	TRBV19	TRBJ1-5
CASSIGRGSDTQYF	TRBV19	TRBJ2-3
CVGGGPEEAFF	TRBV30	TRBJ1-1
CASSSGFNSNQPQHF	TRBV27	TRBJ1-5
CASSFRDGKGETQYF	TRBV11-2	TRBJ2-5
CASSYSSAGGGYTF	TRBV6-6	TRBJ1-2
CASTGYPGGGTDTQYF	TRBV7-2	TRBJ2-3
CASSIRRVLNEQFF	TRBV27	TRBJ2-1
CASSPAGARNTEAFF	TRBV28	TRBJ1-1
CASSPSGRGPYEQYF	TRBV5-4	TRBJ2-7
CASSSGGAITEAFF	TRBV7-6	TRBJ1-1
CASSLRQESSGNTIYF	TRBV5-5	TRBJ1-3
CASSTWGGLYEQYF	TRBV2	TRBJ2-7
CASSFAGPYSNQPQHF	TRBV5-1	TRBJ1-5
CASSVGTTIYNEQFF	TRBV9	TRBJ2-1
CASSQTGFTDTQYF	TRBV4-1	TRBJ2-3
CASSLLGTNTEAFF	TRBV5-1	TRBJ1-1
CASSRTGLAGSDTQYF	TRBV6-4	TRBJ2-3
CASSFRDSGNTIYF	TRBV7-8	TRBJ1-3
CASSVAGTSAYNEQFF	TRBV9	TRBJ2-1
CASSPNPPGTYQFKAFF	TRBV9	TRBJ1-1